These 8 T cell receptor beta chains were sequenced from one sample in a study of shared clonotypes between healthy human individuals. CD45RO-negative CD8 cells positively selected for CCR7 made up the naive population, which excluded terminally differentiated effector memory CD45RA+ cells. The assay was immunoSEQ multiplex PCR, and TCRdb's table has in-frame clones only and misses some. The profile shows approximately 600,000 clones, 85% to 95% of them singletons. The sample taken for sequencing was naive CD8+ T cells sorted from blood. The receptors come from a woman younger than 45 in good health.

The V and J genes are TRBV20-1 and TRBJ2-1; D ambiguous. The germline V gene encodes CDR1 DFQATT and CDR2 SNEGSKA (reference sequence). V was pared by 0 bases and J by 10 bases, with 7 bases between. This CDR3 is 11 amino acids long. CDR3 sequence reads: CSARDLVEQFF. The CDR3 coding sequence is TGCAGTGCTAGAGATCTTGTGGAGCAGTTCTTC.

The chain carries TRBV20-1 and TRBJ1-1; D call uncertain. The CDR3 consists of 11 residues. V shed 3 bases and J shed 6 bases, with 8 bases lying between them. CDR1 is DFQATT and CDR2 is SNEGSKA in the germline V gene (reference sequence). CDR3: CSASVIAEAFF. In DNA form, the CDR3 reads TGCAGTGCTAGTGTTATCGCTGAAGCTTTCTTT.

This sequence joins TRBV4-1 and TRBJ1-1; D is unresolved. The V gene lost 1 base and the J gene lost 5 bases, with 14 bases spanning the gap. The CDR3 extends over 15 amino acids. Germline-derived CDR1 and CDR2 are MGHRA and YSYEKL. Here the CDR3 reads CASSQAPGVGTEAFF. CDR3 coding DNA: TGCGCCAGCAGCCAAGCCCCCGGGGTGGGGACTGAAGCTTTCTTT.

This sequence joins TRBV9 and TRBJ2-6; D is uncertain. CDR1 SGDLS and CDR2 YYNGEE come from the germline V gene. V lost 0 bases and J lost 4, with 14 bases in between. This CDR3 contains 17 residues. The CDR3 nucleotides read TGTGCCAGCAGCGTAGGGACGGACGCTCTGGGGGCCAACGTCCTGACTTTC. This sequence encodes CASSVGTDALGANVLTF.

This chain links TRBV28 with TRBJ2-3, with 7 bases aligning to TRBD1. V shed 4 bases and J 0 bases; nucleotides not matched to a gene: 4. CDR3 length equals 15 residues. CDR1 is MDHEN and CDR2 is SYDVKM in the germline V gene. CDR3: CASSYRGTSTDTQYF. For the CDR3, the DNA is TGTGCCAGCAGTTACAGGGGTACTAGCACAGATACGCAGTATTTT.

The chain has TRBV19 and TRBJ1-2, with no clear D. The CDR3 is 16 residues long. Looked up from germline, CDR1 is LNHDA and CDR2 is SQIVND (reference sequence). The V gene lost 3 bases and the J gene lost 0 bases, with 14 bases spanning the gap. The CDR3 here is CASSIATLAANYGYTF. DNA for the CDR3: TGTGCCAGTAGTATTGCTACCTTGGCAGCTAACTATGGCTACACCTTC.

This clone was found once. The V gene is TRBV2, the J gene TRBJ2-7; tentative D call: TRBD2 (6 bases). Germline V lookup: CDR1 SNHLY, CDR2 FYNNEI. The CDR3 length is 13 residues. V lost 7 bases and J 2 bases, leaving 12 bases between the germline ends. CDR3 nucleotide sequence: TGTGCCAGCAAACCGGGAGCCGCCTACGAGCAGTACTTC. Translation gives CASKPGAAYEQYF.

This rearrangement joins TRBV5-1 to TRBJ2-7; TRBD2 matches at 7 bases. Germline values: CDR1 SGHRS, CDR2 YFSETQ. The CDR3 has 15 amino acids. V trimming: 0 bases; J trimming: 0 bases; junction bases outside the gene matches: 3. The CDR3 loop is CASSLARGSSYEQYF. CDR3 coding DNA: TGCGCCAGCAGCTTGGCCCGCGGGAGCTCCTACGAGCAGTACTTC.